This TCR beta chain comes out of a study of T cell responses to AZD1222 COVID-19 vaccine. Comment on this clone: The antigen is unknown.

Libraries were prepared by immunoSEQ multiplex PCR; TCRdb keeps only in-frame clonotypes and omits some of them. The table has about 140,000 clones, under 95% seen once. The CDR3 runs to 13 residues. V lost 2 bases and J lost 6, with 10 bases in between. CDR1 and CDR2 (germline): MNHNS, SASEGT. Notes on the study in general: The donor group comprised mostly white British people and more females; the analysis possibly underestimated clonal diversity. Reportedly, close to half of spike-specific TCRs are directed against unmutated variant regions. Just a handful of AZD1222 recipients were seropositive at baseline. Vaccine-related CD4 TCRs covered spike, predominating at 160-218 and 743-854.

Sequenced material: peripheral blood, taken on day 0 of AZD1222 vaccination. The V call is TRBV6-1, the J call TRBJ1-2; D is uncertain. The TCR was taken from an adult in good health. CDR3: CASSEPETNGYTF. CDR3 sequence (DNA): TGTGCCAGCAGTGAACCGGAAACAAATGGCTACACCTTC.